This T cell receptor beta chain was recorded in a study of T cells in Graves' hyperthyroidism and ophthalmopathy. Study-wide findings and caveats: Stable hyperthyroidism and ophthalmopathy were separated using 13 V-J signatures. Most clonotypes that expanded in the thyroid above 0.001 also showed up in blood.

Note on this clonotype: Its antigen remains unknown.

Researchers took RNA transcripts and amplified the TCR beta CDR3 regions from them. First-round RT-PCR targeting the TCR CDR3 was performed with the HTBI primer set. Each CDR3 protein gets one entry after TCRdb re-called the multiplex PCR reads with MiXCR. The sample has 300,000 to 500,000 distinct CDR3 sequences, around 14% seen once. CDR1 SGHAT and CDR2 FQNNGV come from the germline V gene. This CDR3 is built from 13 residues. Trimming left V 5 bases short and J 6 bases short, with 11 bases between. Uncontrolled infection, other autoimmune disease, pregnancy or lactation excluded patients. Using around 10 ml of fresh peripheral blood, PBMCs were prepared.

This receptor was identified in a woman in her 30s with Graves' hyperthyroidism. V is TRBV11-2 and J is TRBJ1-5; D remains ambiguous. Sequencing input: blood. CDR3 sequence reads: CASSEGVSQPQHF. The CDR3, as DNA: TGTGCCAGCAGCGAGGGTGTTTCTCAGCCCCAGCATTTT.